This entry lists 16 T cell receptor beta chains sequenced from one sample in a study of early stage breast cancer tumors. TCRdb's table, derived via immunoSEQ multiplex PCR, lists solely in-frame clones and lacks some. The sample has roughly 21,000 clones, about 80% seen once; the top ten hold about a quarter. The sample comprised blood. All receptors derive from a person aged 60 to 70 with breast cancer.

The gene calls are TRBV2 and TRBJ2-3; a weak D match, TRBD1 (6 bases). CDR3 length: 14 amino acids. CDR1 and CDR2 from the germline V gene are SNHLY and FYNNEI. Trimming pared 9 bases from V and 5 bases from J, leaving 18 bases between. In nucleotides, the CDR3 is TGTGCCAGTGGGGTCCCAGGGGCCGAAGATACGCAGTATTTT. Its protein is CASGVPGAEDTQYF.

This chain connects TRBV11-2 to TRBJ2-7; TRBD1 agrees at 9 bases. This CDR3 spans 14 amino acids. The V and J ends lost 4 bases and 6 bases, in that order; junction bases with no gene match: 7. CDR1 is SGHAT, CDR2 FQNNGV, per germline. CDR3 bases: TGTGCCAGCAGCTATTTGACAGGGGGTGCCGAGCAGTACTTC. Translated, it gives CASSYLTGGAEQYF.

The CDR3 protein is CASSGGNLFDGTEAFF. The CDR3 DNA follows: TGTGCCAGCAGTGGAGGGAATTTGTTTGATGGCACTGAAGCTTTCTTT. J is TRBJ1-1 and V is TRBV6-1; D is undetermined. Germline V lookup: CDR1 MNHNS, CDR2 SASEGT. The CDR3 covers 16 residues. Trimming cost V 4 bases and J 4 bases, with 19 bases left between them.

This clone was detected only once. The rearrangement joins TRBV15 to TRBJ2-5; 8 positions match TRBD2. Germline V gives CDR1 LNHNV, CDR2 YYDKDF (reference sequence). J lost 2 bases, V lost 7 bases, and 3 bases had no gene match. The CDR3 covers 13 residues. CDR3 sequence: CATTPSGQETQYF. CDR3 nucleotides: TGTGCCACCACCCCTAGCGGGCAAGAGACCCAGTACTTC.

The chain carries TRBV9 and TRBJ2-1; 9 nucleotides agree with TRBD1. The length of the CDR3 is 12 residues. With V trimmed by 3 bases and J by 8 bases, 0 bases remained unmatched. Germline loops: CDR1 SGDLS, CDR2 YYNGEE. Here the CDR3 DNA reads TGTGCCAGCAGCGGACAGGGGGATGAGCAGTTCTTC. Protein sequence: CASSGQGDEQFF.

The chain combines TRBV6-1 with TRBJ1-2; 10 bases line up with TRBD1. CDR1 and CDR2 (germline): MNHNS, SASEGT. This CDR3 comprises 17 residues. J was trimmed by 1 base and V by 2 bases; bases with no gene match: 7. The CDR3 DNA sequence: TGTGCCAGCAGTGAACGGCGGACAGGGGGGAGTAACTATGGCTACACCTTC. Amino acid sequence: CASSERRTGGSNYGYTF.

The V and J genes are TRBV11-3 and TRBJ2-1, with D perhaps matching TRBD2 (5 bases). The V and J ends lost 6 bases and 0 bases respectively, with 12 bases between them. Germline CDR1 is SGHNT and CDR2 is YENEEA. The CDR3 extends over 15 amino acids. CDR3 amino acids: CASRPTAGSYNEQFF. The CDR3 nucleotides are TGTGCCAGCAGGCCCACGGCGGGCTCCTACAATGAGCAGTTCTTC.

The DNA for the CDR3 is TGTGCCAGCAGTTTTCGCCGGCCCGGCGGTAGGTACTTC. It encodes CASSFRRPGGRYF. This chain joins TRBV27 and TRBJ2-5; D unclear. The V end was cut by 3 bases, the J end by 13 bases, with 18 bases between. The CDR3 is 13 amino acids. The V gene's germline CDR1 is MNHEY and CDR2 SMNVEV (reference sequence).

The rearrangement joins TRBV4-2 to TRBJ2-4, with TRBD2 matching 12 bases. Trimming at V came to 1 base and at J to 7 bases, leaving 14 bases not matched to a gene. CDR1 and CDR2 from the germline V gene are LGHNA and YNFKEQ. CDR3 size: 19 residues. As DNA, the CDR3 is TGTGCCAGCAGCCAAGGGGTACTAGCGGGGGGCCCCGGCGTTAACATTCAGTACTTC. Amino acid sequence: CASSQGVLAGGPGVNIQYF.

This clone has a handful of counts. The genes are TRBV4-2 and TRBJ2-1; D is perhaps TRBD2 (6 bases). With 0 bases removed from V and 7 bases from J, the gap between germline ends came to 16 bases. The CDR3 is made up of 16 amino acids. Germline CDR1 and CDR2: LGHNA and YNFKEQ. CDR3 sequence: CASSQDPQGGSNEQFF. The CDR3 DNA follows: TGTGCCAGCAGCCAAGATCCGCAGGGAGGTTCGAATGAGCAGTTCTTC.

The chain employs TRBV29-1 and TRBJ1-2; D is undetermined. Germline V gene sequence: CDR1 SQVTM, CDR2 ANQGSEA. With 3 bases removed from V and 2 bases from J, the gap between germline ends came to 4 bases. This CDR3 region has 11 residues. The CDR3, as DNA: TGCAGCGTTGACAGGAACTATGGCTACACCTTC. Translation gives CSVDRNYGYTF.

The chain is built from TRBV7-3 and TRBJ1-2, with D tentatively TRBD1 (5 bases). The CDR3 spans 13 residues. The V end lost 2 bases, the J end lost 8 bases, and 12 bases lay between the germline ends. Germline CDR1 is SGHTA and CDR2 is FQGTGA. Written as DNA, the CDR3 is TGTGCCAGCAGCTTACAGGGTCTTAGGGGCTACACCTTC. Translation gives CASSLQGLRGYTF.

V usage is TRBV5-8 and J usage is TRBJ2-5; 8 nucleotides align to TRBD2. Germline V lookup: CDR1 SGHTS, CDR2 YDEGEE. After removal of 0 bases from V and 1 base from J, the junction contained 5 bases not matched to a gene. The CDR3 contains 16 residues. CDR3 region: CASSLAERGGQETQYF. The CDR3 DNA is TGTGCCAGCAGCTTGGCTGAACGGGGGGGCCAAGAGACCCAGTACTTC.

The chain carries TRBV6-6 and TRBJ1-1, with TRBD1 matching over 7 bases. Germline loops: CDR1 MNHNY, CDR2 SVGAGI (reference sequence). The length of the CDR3 is 14 residues. Trimming at V came to 6 bases and at J to 5 bases, leaving 9 bases not matched to a gene. CDR3 loop: CASRTTGEGTEAFF. The DNA of the CDR3 is TGTGCCAGCAGAACTACAGGGGAGGGGACTGAAGCTTTCTTT.

The gene calls are TRBV27 and TRBJ2-1; D might be TRBD1 (5 bases). V was trimmed by 6 bases and J by 0 bases, leaving 15 bases between them. CDR1 and CDR2 (germline): MNHEY, SMNVEV (reference sequence). The CDR3 extends over 16 amino acids. The CDR3 is CASSHTGFGSYNEQFF. The CDR3 nucleotides read TGTGCCAGCAGCCACACAGGTTTTGGCTCCTACAATGAGCAGTTCTTC.

The rearrangement links TRBV19 to TRBJ2-3, with D unclear. V lost 6 bases and J 5 bases, leaving 15 bases between the germline ends. Germline CDR1 LNHDA, CDR2 SQIVND (reference sequence). This CDR3 comprises 14 residues. The CDR3 DNA sequence: TGTGCCAGTAGAGGCGGAGTAATCAGAGATACGCAGTATTTT. It specifies CASRGGVIRDTQYF.